This T cell receptor (beta chain) was obtained from a study of T cell responses to AZD1222 COVID-19 vaccine. Here immunoSEQ multiplex PCR was the method, and the copy in TCRdb shows in-frame clones only, minus some. The table includes about 190,000 clones, just over 90% detected once. The source material was peripheral blood, sampled 28 days after the second dose of the MenACWY control vaccine. This receptor was taken from an adult who received the MenACWY meningococcal vaccine as a control.

CDR3 DNA sequence: TGCGCCAGCAGCCAAGATCTGGGGGGGTTGGAGACCCAGTACTTC. Amino acid sequence: CASSQDLGGLETQYF. V is TRBV4-1 and J is TRBJ2-5; 7 bases match TRBD2. V gave up 0 bases and J gave up 5 bases; unmatched junction bases: 6. The germline gives CDR1 MGHRA, CDR2 YSYEKL. The CDR3 is 15 residues long.